This T cell receptor beta chain is drawn from a study of blood T cell repertoires in COVID-19. Study-wide background: Collection of acute and convalescent COVID-19 samples took place in the United States, Italy and Spain.

CDR3 length equals 19 residues. The trim removed 2 bases at V and 4 bases at J, leaving 17 bases unmatched. Per the germline V gene, CDR1 is MNHNS and CDR2 is SASEGT. Allocation to cohorts depended on clinical history reported by the participants. In the 2 weeks before study entry, exposed participants met a COVID-19 case, which was PCR-confirmed or clinician-diagnosed. Here immunoSEQ multiplex PCR was the method, and the copy in TCRdb shows in-frame clones only, minus some. The data contain 150,000 or so clones, approximately 86% of them singletons. Sample: PBMCs or T cells enriched from blood (not recorded which). The chain carries TRBV6-1 and TRBJ2-1, with 7 bases that match TRBD2. The sequence came from a woman in her 40s who had been exposed to COVID-19. The CDR3 coding sequence is TGTGCCAGCAGTGAATTATCGTGGGGGGGGACTGGCGGATACAATGAGCAGTTCTTC. Translation: CASSELSWGGTGGYNEQFF.